The clone carrying this TCR beta chain was counted a few times. Its antigen is not known. The record originates from a study of beta chain features in type 1 diabetes. Germline CDR1 and CDR2: MNHNY and SVGAGI (reference sequence). V gave up 2 bases and J gave up 0 bases, with 5 bases separating them. The CDR3 is 15 amino acids. Expressed TCRB transcripts were sequenced because the isolated RNA had all been reverse transcribed beforehand. Naive, central memory and regulatory T cell samples produced a mean of about 3.5 million reads. The protocol was immunoSEQ multiplex PCR, while the TCRdb copy is restricted to in-frame clones and leaves out a portion. The repertoire holds hundreds of thousands of clones, with less than 15% as singletons. In total, each donor contributed a single heparinised blood draw that averaged around 110 mL. Study-level points and caveats: Within the patient group, naive, central memory and Treg TCRB repertoires appeared more similar to each other than within healthy donors. For Type 1 diabetes patients, all four CD4+ subsets carried TCRB CDR3s that were moderately but significantly shorter.

Material: naive CD4+ T cells from blood. The V gene is TRBV6-6, the J gene TRBJ1-6; D call uncertain. This TCR was recovered from a woman in her thirties or forties in good health. CDR3 nucleotides: TGTGCCAGCAGTTACGAGGGCTCCTATAATTCACCCCTCCACTTT. As protein: CASSYEGSYNSPLHF.